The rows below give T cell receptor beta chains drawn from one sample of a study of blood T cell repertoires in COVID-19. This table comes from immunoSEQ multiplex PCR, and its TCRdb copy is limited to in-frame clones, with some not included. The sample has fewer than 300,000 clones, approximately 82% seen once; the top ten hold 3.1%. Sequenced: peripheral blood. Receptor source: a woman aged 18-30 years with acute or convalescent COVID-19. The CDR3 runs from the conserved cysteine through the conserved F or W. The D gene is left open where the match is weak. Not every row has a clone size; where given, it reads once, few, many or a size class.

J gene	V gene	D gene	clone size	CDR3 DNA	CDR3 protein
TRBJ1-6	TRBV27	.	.	TGTGCCAGCAGTTTGACCCTGGGAGTAGAAACTAATTCACCCCTCCACTTT	CASSLTLGVETNSPLHF
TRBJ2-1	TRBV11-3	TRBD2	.	TGTGCCAGCAGCCGCAGTCCGGGACTAGCGGGAGCGGCAGGTGAGCAGTTCTTC	CASSRSPGLAGAAGEQFF
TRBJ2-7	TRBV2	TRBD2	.	TGTGCCAGCAGTGATAGCGGGCCGACCTACGAGCAGTACTTC	CASSDSGPTYEQYF
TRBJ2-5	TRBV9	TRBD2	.	TGTGCCAGCAGCGCCCCCGGACTAGCGGGAGGAGGGCAGACCCAGTACTTC	CASSAPGLAGGGQTQYF
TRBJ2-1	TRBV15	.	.	TGTGCCACCAGCCGACTTGGGGGCTTCCTCAATGAGCAGTTCTTC	CATSRLGGFLNEQFF
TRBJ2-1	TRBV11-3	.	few	TGTGCCAGCAGCTTCGTCGGGAGCGGGAATGAGCAGTTCTTC	CASSFVGSGNEQFF
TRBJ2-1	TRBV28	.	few	TGTGCCACCCTCTCGGAGTCCAATGAGCAGTTCTTC	CATLSESNEQFF
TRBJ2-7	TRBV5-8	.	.	TGTGCCAGCAGCACTTGGGAGCAGTACTTC	CASSTWEQYF
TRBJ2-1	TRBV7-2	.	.	TGTGCCAGCAGACAGATCGGGGGTGCAGAGCAGTTCTTC	CASRQIGGAEQFF
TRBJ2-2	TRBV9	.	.	TGTGCCAGCAGCGTCCTAGCGACCAACACCGGGGAGCTGTTTTTT	CASSVLATNTGELFF
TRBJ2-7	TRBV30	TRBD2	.	TGTGTGGGGCGGGAGGGCCTAACGTACGAGCAGTACTTC	CVGREGLTYEQYF
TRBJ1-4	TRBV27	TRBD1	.	TGTGCCAGCAGTTTACTAGGGACAGGGGAAAAACTGTTTTTT	CASSLLGTGEKLFF
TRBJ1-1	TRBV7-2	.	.	TGTGCCAGCAGCTTGTCGACAGCGAACACTGAAGCTTTCTTT	CASSLSTANTEAFF
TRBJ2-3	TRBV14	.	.	TGTGCCAGCAGCCAAGATCCCCGGACTATATCTACGCAGTATTTT	CASSQDPRTISTQYF
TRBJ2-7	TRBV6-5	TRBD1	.	TGTGCCAGCAGTCCTGGACAGGGGTTATACTTC	CASSPGQGLYF
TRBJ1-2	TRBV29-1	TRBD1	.	TGCAGCGTTGGGACAGGGGAGGACGGCTACACCTTC	CSVGTGEDGYTF
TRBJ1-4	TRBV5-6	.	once	TGTGCCAGCAGCTTGGCGCCAGGACTTAATGAAAAACTGTTTTTT	CASSLAPGLNEKLFF
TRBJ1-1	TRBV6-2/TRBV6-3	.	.	TGTGCCAGCAGTTACTGGGGGGTAAAGAACACTGAAGCTTTCTTT	CASSYWGVKNTEAFF
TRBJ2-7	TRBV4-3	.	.	TGCGCCAGCAGCCAAGGTTCGAACTCATGGTCCTACGAGCAGTACTTC	CASSQGSNSWSYEQYF
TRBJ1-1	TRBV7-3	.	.	TGTGCCAGCAGCCCTCCCCCGGCGGGCGGGGACACTGAAGCTTTCTTT	CASSPPPAGGDTEAFF
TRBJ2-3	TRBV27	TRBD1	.	TGTGCCAGCAGTTTATCGCGTTGGCAGGGGGCAACAGATACGCAGTATTTT	CASSLSRWQGATDTQYF
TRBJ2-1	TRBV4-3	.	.	TGCGCCAGCAGCCAAGAGAGGGGACTGGGGAGCTCCTACAATGAGCAGTTCTTC	CASSQERGLGSSYNEQFF
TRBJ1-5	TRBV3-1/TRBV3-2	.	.	TGTGCCAGCAGCCAAGGGACCGGAGGAGGTCAGCCCCAGCATTTT	CASSQGTGGGQPQHF
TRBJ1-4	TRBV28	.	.	TGTGCCAGCAGTTTAAGACAGTTCGACGAAAAACTGTTTTTT	CASSLRQFDEKLFF
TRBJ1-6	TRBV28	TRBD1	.	TGTGCCAGCAGCCCTTCCGGGACAGGGGATAATTCACCCCTCCACTTT	CASSPSGTGDNSPLHF
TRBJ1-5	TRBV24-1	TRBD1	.	TGTGCCACCAGTGTTCGGGACAGGGGCTATAGCAATCAGCCCCAGCATTTT	CATSVRDRGYSNQPQHF
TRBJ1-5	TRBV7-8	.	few	TGTGCCAGCAGCTTAGCAGGGGGTTCACCAGGTCAGCCCCAGCATTTT	CASSLAGGSPGQPQHF
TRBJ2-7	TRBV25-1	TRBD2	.	TGTGCCAGCAGTGATCCCCCCCGCGGGAGGGCAGTGGAGCAGTACTTC	CASSDPPRGRAVEQYF
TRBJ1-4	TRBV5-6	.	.	TGTGCCAGCAGCTTGGCAGCGGCGAGCCATGAAAAACTGTTTTTT	CASSLAAASHEKLFF
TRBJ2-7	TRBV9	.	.	TGTGCCAGCACCCCGGGTGGCTACGGCTACGAGCAGTACTTC	CASTPGGYGYEQYF
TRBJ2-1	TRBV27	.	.	TGTGCCAGCAGTTATCTAGGAGAGCAGTTCTTC	CASSYLGEQFF
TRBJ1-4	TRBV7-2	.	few	TGTGCCAGCAGCTTACAGGGGACCCAAAAACTGTTTTTT	CASSLQGTQKLFF
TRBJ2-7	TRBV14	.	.	TGTGCCAGCAGCCAAGCCAATCACTACGAGCAGTACTTC	CASSQANHYEQYF
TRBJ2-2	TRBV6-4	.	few	TGTGCCAGCAGTGACTCGGGGGGTACCGGGGAGCTGTTTTTT	CASSDSGGTGELFF
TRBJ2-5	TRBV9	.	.	TGTGCCAGCAACACACAGGCCCAAGAGACCCAGTACTTC	CASNTQAQETQYF
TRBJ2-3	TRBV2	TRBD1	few	TGTGCCAGCAAATCGGGACAGGGGACAGATACGCAGTATTTT	CASKSGQGTDTQYF
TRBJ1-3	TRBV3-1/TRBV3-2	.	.	TGTGCCAGCAGCCGAACGACGGGGGAGGACACCATATATTTT	CASSRTTGEDTIYF
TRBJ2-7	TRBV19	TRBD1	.	TGTGCCAGTAGTCCAAATTTCGGGGACAGGGCCCATTACGAGCAGTACTTC	CASSPNFGDRAHYEQYF
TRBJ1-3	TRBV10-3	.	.	TGTGCCATCGGGGACAAAGGAAACACCATATATTTT	CAIGDKGNTIYF
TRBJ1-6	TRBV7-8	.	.	TGTGCCAGCAGCTACCGGGACAACGGAGGTCCCCTCCACTTT	CASSYRDNGGPLHF
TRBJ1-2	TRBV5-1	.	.	TGCGCCAGCAGGTCAGAGTGGGGGCAAGGCTACACCTTC	CASRSEWGQGYTF
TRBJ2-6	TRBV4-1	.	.	TGCGCCAGCAGCCAGGAACAGGGATTTGGGGCCAACGTCCTGACTTTC	CASSQEQGFGANVLTF
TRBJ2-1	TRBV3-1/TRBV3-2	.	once	TGTGCCAGCAGCCAAGAGGTGAGCTCCTACAATGAGCAGTTCTTC	CASSQEVSSYNEQFF
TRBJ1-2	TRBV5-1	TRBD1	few	TGCGCCAGCAGCGTAGAGGGGGCAGCTGGCTACACCTTC	CASSVEGAAGYTF
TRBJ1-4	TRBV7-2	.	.	TGTGCCAGCAGCTTAGCCCAGGGCTCTAATGAAAAACTGTTTTTT	CASSLAQGSNEKLFF
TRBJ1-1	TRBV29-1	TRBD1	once	TGCAGCGTCCTCGGACAGGGGAGGGCTGAAGCTTTCTTT	CSVLGQGRAEAFF
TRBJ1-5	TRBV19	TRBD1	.	TGTGCCAGTAGTCTCCGGGACAGTAATCAGCCCCAGCATTTT	CASSLRDSNQPQHF